The 27 T cell receptor beta chains listed next were all sequenced from one sample in a study of blood T cell repertoires in COVID-19. Sequencing was performed with immunoSEQ multiplex PCR; in TCRdb, only in-frame clones are kept and a portion is missing. The table shows about 360,000 clones, with around 88% occurring only once. What was sequenced was peripheral blood. The source of these receptors is a young man with active or convalescent COVID-19.

V and J are TRBV6-5 and TRBJ1-2; perhaps TRBD1 as D (6 bases). The CDR3 spans 12 residues. Between the trimmed V and J ends, which lost 6 bases and 4 bases, there was a span of 9 bases. Germline lookup yields CDR1 MNHEY and CDR2 SVGAGI. CDR3 region: CASRDRTYGYTF. As DNA, the CDR3 is TGTGCCAGCAGGGACAGAACCTATGGCTACACCTTC.

The chain employs TRBV3-1 (or the pseudogene TRBV3-2) and TRBJ2-1; D might be TRBD2 (6 bases). The CDR3 consists of 17 residues. The germline gives CDR1 LGHDT, CDR2 YNNKEL (reference sequence). Trimming took 2 bases from V and 10 from J, leaving 24 bases between them. CDR3 amino acids: CASSQIRSGTGWREQFF. The CDR3 nucleotides read TGTGCCAGCAGCCAAATTCGTAGCGGCACGGGTTGGAGAGAGCAGTTCTTC.

Only a few counts were recorded for this clone. J is TRBJ2-2 and V is TRBV6-2 or TRBV6-3; D perhaps matches TRBD2 (5 bases). Trimming shortened V by 4 bases and J by 7 bases, and 7 bases separated the two germline ends. The germline CDR1 and CDR2 sequences are MNHEY and SVGEGT. The CDR3 totals 12 residues. The DNA for the CDR3 is TGTGCCAGCAGTTCCGGGGTCGGGGAGCTGTTTTTT. Amino acid sequence: CASSSGVGELFF.

The rearrangement joins TRBV6-1 to TRBJ1-1; 7 bases map to TRBD1. Germline V gene sequence: CDR1 MNHNS, CDR2 SASEGT. V shed 8 bases and J 4 bases; nucleotides not matched to a gene: 13. The CDR3 has 15 residues. Here the CDR3 reads CASLQGVRPFTEAFF. CDR3 sequence (DNA): TGTGCCAGCCTTCAGGGGGTGCGGCCATTCACTGAAGCTTTCTTT.

The V gene is TRBV9, the J gene TRBJ2-2, with 10 bases aligning to TRBD2. Germline lookup yields CDR1 SGDLS and CDR2 YYNGEE. The CDR3 is 18 residues long. The ends lost 3 bases at V and 5 bases at J; junction bases unmatched: 13. This CDR3 reads CASSAPQSGRASTGELFF. In DNA form, the CDR3 reads TGTGCCAGCAGCGCCCCCCAGAGCGGGAGGGCGTCGACCGGGGAGCTGTTTTTT.

The chain uses TRBV5-1 and TRBJ2-7; D perhaps matches TRBD1 (6 bases). Trimming removed 4 bases at V and 2 bases at J, with 16 bases between. Germline lookup yields CDR1 SGHRS and CDR2 YFSETQ. The length of the CDR3 is 15 residues. This CDR3 reads CASSVTGKKPYEQYF. The CDR3 DNA sequence: TGCGCCAGCAGCGTCACAGGGAAGAAACCCTACGAGCAGTACTTC.

The chain is built from TRBV6-5 and TRBJ1-4; 7 bases are a match to TRBD1. The CDR3 covers 15 residues. The V segment lost 2 bases and the J segment 3 bases; nucleotides outside the gene matches: 3. Germline-derived CDR1 and CDR2 are MNHEY and SVGAGI. CDR3 sequence: CASSYLQGANEKLFF. The DNA for the CDR3 is TGTGCCAGCAGTTACCTGCAGGGGGCTAATGAAAAACTGTTTTTT.

The chain couples TRBV30 to TRBJ2-7, with D unclear. This CDR3 has 13 amino acids. Germline CDR1 reads GTSNPN; CDR2 reads SVGIG (reference sequence). V was clipped by 0 bases and J by 4 bases, with 10 bases between them. CDR3 amino acids: CAWSVPPTYEQYF. The DNA of the CDR3 is TGTGCCTGGAGTGTGCCCCCAACTTACGAGCAGTACTTC.

This chain joins TRBV19 and TRBJ1-1; D might be TRBD1 (5 bases). The CDR3 has 14 residues. CDR1 and CDR2 from the germline V gene are LNHDA and SQIVND (reference sequence). V lost 0 bases and J 4 bases, leaving 9 bases between the germline ends. CDR3 DNA: TGTGCCAGTAGTATAGAAGGGGTTAGCACTGAAGCTTTCTTT. Encoded protein: CASSIEGVSTEAFF.

The genes are TRBV28 and TRBJ2-5; TRBD1 might be the D (6 bases). Per the germline V gene, CDR1 is MDHEN and CDR2 is SYDVKM. V was pared by 4 bases and J by 2 bases, with 11 bases between. The CDR3 spans 14 residues. The CDR3 DNA reads TGTGCCAGCAGTTCCCAGGGGAAACAAGAGACCCAGTACTTC. Translating gives CASSSQGKQETQYF. Full variable domain (missing parts from reference TRBV28 and TRBJ2-5): DVKVTQSSRYLVKRTGEKVFLECVQDMDHENMFWYRQDPGLGLRLIYFSYDVKMKEKGDIPEGYSVSREKKERFSLILESASTNQTSMYLCASSSQGKQETQYFGPGTRLLVL.

A single count supports this clone. The CDR3 region is CASSFYGTGADQPQHF. For the CDR3, the DNA is TGTGCCAGCAGTTTTTATGGGACAGGGGCCGATCAGCCCCAGCATTTT. This rearrangement joins TRBV27 to TRBJ1-5; 10 bases map to TRBD1. The CDR3 is 16 amino acids. Germline trimming cut 3 bases from V and 5 bases from J; bases unmatched to any gene: 7. CDR1 and CDR2 (germline): MNHEY, SMNVEV (reference sequence).

V is TRBV5-1 and J is TRBJ1-3, with D tentatively TRBD1 (5 bases). The V end was cut by 4 bases, the J end by 0 bases, with 11 bases between. Germline values: CDR1 SGHRS, CDR2 YFSETQ. CDR3 length: 15 amino acids. The CDR3 sequence: CASSLETVSGNTIYF. The CDR3 DNA reads as TGCGCCAGCAGCCTCGAGACAGTCTCTGGAAACACCATATATTTT.

The V gene is TRBV24-1, the J gene TRBJ1-1, with D unresolved. The CDR3 contains 13 residues. In germline, CDR1 is KGHDR, CDR2 SFDVKD. Trimming took 3 bases from V and 5 from J, leaving 9 bases between them. CDR3 DNA sequence: TGTGCCACCAGTGATCCTACAGTGACTGAAGCTTTCTTT. This gives the protein CATSDPTVTEAFF.

The genes are TRBV28 and TRBJ2-2; no definite D call. Germline V gene sequence: CDR1 MDHEN, CDR2 SYDVKM. There are 15 residues in the CDR3. V lost 4 bases and J lost 5, with 14 bases in between. DNA for the CDR3: TGTGCCAGCAGTTCCCCAGGAAGAGTGACCGGGGAGCTGTTTTTT. Translating gives CASSSPGRVTGELFF. The entire variable domain, with the rest obtained from reference TRBV28 and TRBJ2-2, is as follows: DVKVTQSSRYLVKRTGEKVFLECVQDMDHENMFWYRQDPGLGLRLIYFSYDVKMKEKGDIPEGYSVSREKKERFSLILESASTNQTSMYLCASSSPGRVTGELFFGEGSRLTVL.

J is TRBJ1-2 and V is TRBV4-2; possibly TRBD1 for D (5 bases). The CDR3 has 15 residues. V was cut by 0 bases and J by 4 bases, with 12 bases left in between. CDR1 and CDR2 from the germline V gene are LGHNA and YNFKEQ. The chain's CDR3 is CASSQEGGAPYGYTF. The DNA of the CDR3 is TGTGCCAGCAGCCAAGAGGGAGGGGCCCCCTATGGCTACACCTTC.

J is TRBJ2-1 and V is TRBV3-1 (or the pseudogene TRBV3-2); 13 bases line up with TRBD2. Trimming at V came to 0 bases and at J to 0 bases, leaving 11 bases not matched to a gene. This CDR3 has 21 amino acids. Germline values: CDR1 LGHDT, CDR2 YNNKEL (reference sequence). The chain's CDR3 is CASSQDRRTSGRGSSYNEQFF. The CDR3 DNA reads TGTGCCAGCAGCCAAGATAGGAGAACTAGCGGGAGGGGGAGCTCCTACAATGAGCAGTTCTTC.

V and J are TRBV6-5 and TRBJ1-2, with D maybe TRBD1 (6 bases). Looked up from germline, CDR1 is MNHEY and CDR2 is SVGAGI. V lost 6 bases, J lost 4 bases, and 12 bases lay in between. The CDR3 has 13 amino acids. The CDR3 DNA is TGTGCCAGCAGACCTCAGGGGACCTATGGCTACACCTTC. Translation: CASRPQGTYGYTF.

The rearrangement uses TRBV7-9 and TRBJ1-4; 10 nucleotides align to TRBD1. The germline CDR1 and CDR2 sequences are SEHNR and FQNEAQ (reference sequence). V trimming: 4 bases; J trimming: 0 bases; junction bases outside the gene matches: 2. This CDR3 is 16 amino acids long. As DNA, the CDR3 is TGTGCCAGCAGCTGGACAGGGGGTGCAACTAATGAAAAACTGTTTTTT. It specifies CASSWTGGATNEKLFF.

The chain carries TRBV5-1 and TRBJ2-2; 7 nucleotides agree with TRBD1. Germline-derived CDR1 and CDR2 are SGHRS and YFSETQ. V was pared by 3 bases and J by 2 bases, with 7 bases of the junction left unmatched. This CDR3 has 16 residues. The CDR3 bases are TGCGCCAGCAGCTCCACCGGGACAGCCAACACCGGGGAGCTGTTTTTT. Translation: CASSSTGTANTGELFF.

The chain uses TRBV24-1 and TRBJ2-7, with TRBD1 matching over 8 bases. From germline, CDR1 is KGHDR and CDR2 SFDVKD. Germline trimming cut 7 bases from V and 3 bases from J; bases unmatched to any gene: 4. This CDR3 spans 13 amino acids. This chain's CDR3 is CATRQGAGYEQYF. Written as DNA, the CDR3 is TGTGCCACCAGGCAGGGGGCAGGCTACGAGCAGTACTTC.

The chain carries TRBV19 and TRBJ2-1; 9 bases are a match to TRBD2. The V segment lost 4 bases and the J segment 8 bases; nucleotides outside the gene matches: 3. The V gene's germline CDR1 is LNHDA and CDR2 SQIVND (reference sequence). The CDR3 has 13 amino acids. CDR3 nucleotides: TGTGCCAGTAGTAATGTAGCGGGAGATGAGCAGTTCTTC. It encodes CASSNVAGDEQFF.

The V gene is TRBV5-1, the J gene TRBJ2-5, with D perhaps TRBD1 (5 bases). The CDR3 runs to 15 residues. V was shortened by 0 bases and J by 5 bases, with 14 bases between the two germline ends. The germline gives CDR1 SGHRS, CDR2 YFSETQ. The CDR3 coding sequence is TGCGCCAGCAGCTTGGGGGGCGCCCTAGGGGAGACCCAGTACTTC. Translating gives CASSLGGALGETQYF.

The CDR3 sequence: CASSPSEQVYREDTEAFF. CDR3 coding DNA: TGTGCCAGCAGCCCATCAGAACAGGTATATCGGGAGGACACTGAAGCTTTCTTT. The rearrangement uses TRBV3-1 (or the pseudogene TRBV3-2) and TRBJ1-1; possible D gene TRBD1, 5 bases. CDR1 is LGHDT and CDR2 is YNNKEL in the germline V gene (reference sequence). The CDR3 has 18 residues. V was trimmed by 4 bases and J by 3 bases, leaving 24 bases between them.

The chain employs TRBV4-3 and TRBJ2-4, with 8 bases matching TRBD1. The CDR3 spans 16 residues. Trimming at V came to 0 bases and at J to 8 bases, leaving 9 bases not matched to a gene. CDR1 LGHNA and CDR2 YSLEER come from the germline V gene. The CDR3 spells CASSQDLGDRRHIQYF. The CDR3, as DNA: TGCGCCAGCAGCCAAGATCTCGGGGACAGGAGACACATTCAGTACTTC.

V gene TRBV7-3 combines with J gene TRBJ2-3, with 11 bases lining up with TRBD2. The CDR3 sequence is 15 residues long. The V segment lost 5 bases and the J segment 2 bases; nucleotides outside the gene matches: 3. CDR1 SGHTA and CDR2 FQGTGA come from the germline V gene. The CDR3 DNA sequence: TGTGCCAGCAGCACGGGACTAGCGGTCACAGATACGCAGTATTTT. This encodes CASSTGLAVTDTQYF.

The V gene is TRBV2, the J gene TRBJ2-1; tentative D call: TRBD2 (6 bases). V was cut by 4 bases and J by 1 base, with 20 bases left in between. The CDR3 is 18 amino acids. The V gene's germline CDR1 is SNHLY and CDR2 FYNNEI. DNA for the CDR3: TGTGCCAGCAGTGCGGGACTCCCAAAGTGGAGTTCCTACAATGAGCAGTTCTTC. The encoded protein is CASSAGLPKWSSYNEQFF.

This clone was picked up one time. This chain connects TRBV12-3 or TRBV12-4 to TRBJ1-5, with D hard to call. CDR3 length: 12 residues. V lost 7 bases to trimming and J lost 4 bases, with 8 bases between them. The CDR3 nucleotides are TGTGCCAGCACCGCGCGGAATCAGCCCCAGCATTTT. It codes for CASTARNQPQHF.